A single sample gave rise to the 3 T cell receptor beta chains below, sequenced in a study of beta chain features in type 1 diabetes. The authors reverse transcribed all of the isolated RNA, so sequencing captured expressed TCRB transcripts. TCRdb's table, derived via immunoSEQ multiplex PCR, lists solely in-frame clones and lacks some. The sample lists some 270,000 clones; less than 15% were seen once. The sample comprised naive CD4+ T cells from blood. All receptors come from a woman aged 35 to 49 in good health.

This sequence joins TRBV29-1 and TRBJ1-2, with D perhaps TRBD1 (5 bases). CDR1 is SQVTM, CDR2 ANQGSEA, per germline. The CDR3 totals 13 residues. Deletions cut 4 bases from V and 4 bases from J, with 13 bases between. The CDR3 loop is CSVGDRGSYGYTF. The CDR3 DNA is TGCAGCGTTGGGGATAGGGGCAGCTATGGCTACACCTTC.

This clone came up a few times. The J gene is TRBJ2-1, the V gene TRBV5-1; D gene ambiguous. V lost 0 bases and J lost 2, with 18 bases in between. Germline CDR1 SGHRS, CDR2 YFSETQ. This CDR3 contains 18 residues. This chain's CDR3 is CASSLALIGRPPYNEQFF. The CDR3 region has the DNA TGCGCCAGCAGCTTGGCCTTAATTGGGCGTCCACCCTACAATGAGCAGTTCTTC.

Only a few counts were recorded for this clone. The chain uses TRBV14 and TRBJ2-1; 11 bases align to TRBD2. V lost 2 bases, J lost 4 bases, and 1 base stayed unmatched. The CDR3 is 15 amino acids. CDR1 and CDR2 (germline): SGHDN, FVKESK. DNA of the CDR3: TGTGCCAGCAGCCAAATAGCGGGGGGGTACAATGAGCAGTTCTTC. It translates to CASSQIAGGYNEQFF.